One sample yielded the 10 T cell receptor beta chains listed below, sequenced in a study of CD8+CD57+ T cells in acquired aplastic anemia. The patients chosen for sequencing had shown expansion of CD8+CD57+ cells (detected by flow cytometry). Researchers used genomic DNA as the template to profile TCR beta VDJ and CDR3. In TCRdb, the reads were re-called with MiXCR into one record per CDR3 protein. The table lists some 200,000 distinct CDR3 sequences, roughly 60% of them singletons. Sequencing was done on a sample of sorted CD4+, CD8+, or CD8+CD57+ T cells (not recorded which) from PBMCs. Receptor source: a human donor with aplastic anemia.

This clonotype has only a few counts. The chain recombines TRBV10-3 with TRBJ2-1; 8 bases line up with TRBD2. Unmatched junction bases numbered 11, after V lost 6 bases and J lost 4 bases. Per the germline V gene, CDR1 is ENHRY and CDR2 is SYGVKD. The CDR3 spans 16 residues. The CDR3 reads CAISFSGIVVYNEQFF. The CDR3 nucleotides are TGTGCCATCAGCTTTAGCGGGATTGTAGTTTACAATGAGCAGTTCTTC.

The chain recombines TRBV2 with TRBJ2-3; 12 bases align to TRBD2. The CDR3 runs to 15 residues. Germline CDR1 is SNHLY and CDR2 is FYNNEI. Germline trimming cut 4 bases from V and 4 bases from J; bases unmatched to any gene: 3. CDR3 region: CASSGPSGGADTQYF. The CDR3 DNA reads as TGTGCCAGCAGTGGCCCTAGCGGGGGGGCAGATACGCAGTATTTT.

Only a few counts were recorded for this clonotype. V gene TRBV20-1 combines with J gene TRBJ2-5; D unclear. CDR1 is DFQATT and CDR2 is SNEGSKA in the germline V gene (reference sequence). Trimming took off 6 bases at V and 5 bases at J, with 16 bases between the two ends. This CDR3 is 13 amino acids long. In DNA, the CDR3 is TGCAGTGCCCGTCTCTCCGTTCGGGAGACCCAGTACTTC. Translated: CSARLSVRETQYF.

The chain couples TRBV14 to TRBJ2-7; 8 positions agree with TRBD2. Germline V gene lookup returns CDR1 SGHDN and CDR2 FVKESK. The CDR3 covers 14 residues. Trimming at V came to 1 base and at J to 7 bases, leaving 6 bases not matched to a gene. Written as DNA, the CDR3 is TGTGCCAGCAGCCAAGGCGGGGGGTTGGGGGAGCAGTACTTC. Translated: CASSQGGGLGEQYF. Looking up the rest from reference TRBV14 and TRBJ2-7 gives the full variable domain: EAGVTQFPSHSVIEKGQTVTLRCDPISGHDNLYWYRRVMGKEIKFLLHFVKESKQDESGMPNNRFLAERTGGTYSTLKVQPAELEDSGVYFCASSQGGGLGEQYFGPGTRLTVT.

This clonotype appeared once. In this CDR3 the conserved last residue, phenylalanine or tryptophan, is missing, so a read error is likely. CDR3 coding DNA: TGTGCCACCAGCAGGGGTGAAGCTCTTCTTGAAGCTTTCCTT. Protein sequence: CATSRGEALLEAFL. The V gene is TRBV15, the J gene TRBJ1-1; D unclear. V gave up 3 bases and J gave up 7 bases, with 15 bases separating them. Germline V gene lookup returns CDR1 LNHNV and CDR2 YYDKDF (reference sequence). The CDR3 contains 14 residues.

This clonotype has more than one count but fewer than ten. The chain couples TRBV4-2 to TRBJ1-1; tentatively, D is TRBD1 (5 bases). CDR1 and CDR2 (germline): LGHNA, YNFKEQ. The CDR3 contains 13 residues. The V and J ends lost 5 bases and 4 bases respectively, with 11 bases between them. CDR3 nucleotide sequence: TGTGCCAGCAGCTTAGTGGGGGGCACTGAAGCTTTCTTT. Protein sequence: CASSLVGGTEAFF.

This clonotype was observed a single time. The chain joins TRBV12-5 to TRBJ1-3; tentatively, D is TRBD1 (5 bases). V was pared by 8 bases and J by 1 base, with 9 bases between. This CDR3 comprises 13 residues. Germline V gene lookup returns CDR1 LGHNT and CDR2 FRNRAP. CDR3 bases: TGTGCTAGTAGAGGGGTGTCTGGAAACACCATATATTTT. Amino acid sequence: CASRGVSGNTIYF.

This rearrangement joins TRBV7-3 to TRBJ2-2; tentative D call: TRBD1 (6 bases). This CDR3 is built from 15 residues. Germline V gives CDR1 SGHTA, CDR2 FQGTGA. V shed 2 bases and J shed 2 bases, with 9 bases lying between them. CDR3: CASSLEGQNTGELFF. The CDR3 bases are TGTGCCAGCAGCTTAGAGGGACAAAACACCGGGGAGCTGTTTTTT.

This clonotype was observed a handful of times. J is TRBJ2-7 and V is TRBV5-1; D might be TRBD1 or TRBD2, each matching 6 bases. Trimming removed 0 bases at V and 7 bases at J, with 11 bases between. The CDR3 is 13 amino acids. Per germline, CDR1 SGHRS and CDR2 YFSETQ. The CDR3 protein is CASSLDGGREQYF. CDR3 sequence (DNA): TGCGCCAGCAGCTTGGATGGGGGGCGGGAGCAGTACTTC.

On this clonotype: Likely a read error: the CDR3 ends without its conserved phenylalanine or tryptophan. The chain uses TRBV7-9 and TRBJ2-3, with TRBD1 identical over 10 bases. The CDR3 loop spans 15 amino acids. V lost 6 bases, J lost 3 bases, and 6 bases stayed unmatched. Germline-derived CDR1 and CDR2 are SEHNR and FQNEAQ (reference sequence). CDR3 sequence: CASRGDRGRTDTQYL. DNA of the CDR3: TGTGCCAGCAGAGGGGACAGGGGTCGGACAGATACGCAGTATCTT.